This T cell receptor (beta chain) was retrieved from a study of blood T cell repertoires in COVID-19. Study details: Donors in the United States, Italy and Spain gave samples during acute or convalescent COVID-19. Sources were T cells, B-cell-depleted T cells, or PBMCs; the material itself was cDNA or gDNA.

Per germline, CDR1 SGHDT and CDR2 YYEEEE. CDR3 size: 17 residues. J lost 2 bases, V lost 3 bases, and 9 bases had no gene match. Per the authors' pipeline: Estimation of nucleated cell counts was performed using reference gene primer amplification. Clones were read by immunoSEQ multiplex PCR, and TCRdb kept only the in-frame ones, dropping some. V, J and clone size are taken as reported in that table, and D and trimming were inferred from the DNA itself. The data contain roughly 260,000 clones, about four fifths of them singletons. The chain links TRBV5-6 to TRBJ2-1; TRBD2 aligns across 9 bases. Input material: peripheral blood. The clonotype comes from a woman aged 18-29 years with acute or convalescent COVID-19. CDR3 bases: TGTGCCAGCAGCTCCCAAGTAGCGGGAGCCGCCTACAATGAGCAGTTCTTC. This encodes CASSSQVAGAAYNEQFF.